This T cell receptor beta chain was captured in a study of identical twins. This CDR3 has 15 amino acids. Trimming removed 0 bases from V and 0 bases from J, with 7 bases in between. MiXCR, applied by TCRdb to the 5' RACE reads, yields one record per CDR3 protein. The data hold about 200,000 distinct CDR3 sequences, with 15% to 20% observed a single time. The same data also contributed to another study, on T cells expressing NK-cell markers. That report adds: TCR beta repertoires came from sorted CD3+CD56+NKG2C+, CD3+CD56+NKG2C- and CD3+CD56-NKG2C+ T cells.

The chain recombines TRBV12-3 or TRBV12-4 with TRBJ2-3, with a possible D match to TRBD2 (6 bases). The sequencing input was CD8+ T cells sorted from blood. This clonotype originated in a woman between 18 and 30 years old in good health. This CDR3 reads CASSLAEGSTDTQYF. In DNA form, the CDR3 reads TGTGCCAGCAGTTTAGCGGAGGGTAGCACAGATACGCAGTATTTT.